This T cell receptor beta chain was found in a study of human T cells and chemical hapten exposure. This clonotype has just a few counts. Each CDR3 protein is one row after TCRdb ran MiXCR on the RACE reads. The table records 95,000 to 150,000 distinct CDR3 sequences, 11% of them present only once. Per germline, CDR1 SGHTA and CDR2 FQGNSA. This CDR3 spans 15 amino acids. V was pared by 6 bases and J by 8 bases, with 10 bases of the junction left unmatched. Time point noted: patch test 3, about 24 weeks after DPC sensitization. Treatment meaning: therapeutic diphenylcyclopropenone sensitization with weekly scalp DPC. In every case, blood was obtained before the patch test was applied.

The chain carries TRBV7-2 and TRBJ2-1; 10 nucleotides agree with TRBD2. The sample here was whole blood, taken in connection with sensitization to the hapten diphenylcyclopropenone (DPC). The sequence derives from a woman aged 50 to 60 with alopecia areata. Some clones in this sample may be carry-over from other donors' samples. As DNA, the CDR3 is TGTGCCAGCAGGCCTACTAGCGGGGCGCACCATGAGCAGTTCTTC. Its translation: CASRPTSGAHHEQFF.